This T cell receptor (beta chain) was profiled in a study of cytomegalovirus exposure and HLA in healthy donors. About this clone itself: Its antigen is unidentified.

This PCR relied on a set of 60 Vbeta primers and 13 Jbeta primers. Data came from immunoSEQ multiplex PCR; TCRdb stores just in-frame clones and leaves some out. The sample totals about 96,000 clones. Findings of the study overall: TCR beta sequences reportedly predicted most subjects' HLA-A and HLA-B alleles accurately.

Source material: PBMCs. The sequence was collected from a woman aged 25 to 39 in good health and CMV-seronegative.

Written as DNA, the CDR3 is TGTGCCAGCGCCGTGAGGCCAGGGGGCAATCAGCCCCAGCATTTT. Amino acid sequence: CASAVRPGGNQPQHF. V gene TRBV28 combines with J gene TRBJ1-5; tentative D call: TRBD1 (6 bases). Trimming left V 8 bases short and J 2 bases short, with 16 bases between. The germline gives CDR1 MDHEN, CDR2 SYDVKM. The length of the CDR3 is 15 residues.